These 9 T cell receptor beta chains came from one sample sequenced in a study of cytomegalovirus exposure and HLA in healthy donors. The PCR made use of 60 Vbeta and 13 Jbeta primers. This table comes from immunoSEQ multiplex PCR, and its TCRdb copy is limited to in-frame clones, with some not included. The data contain fewer than 200,000 clones, about 79% of them singletons. Sequencing input: PBMCs. The receptors here all came from a female donor in good health and CMV-seronegative.

This chain connects TRBV25-1 to TRBJ1-2, with D possibly TRBD1 on 6 matching bases. CDR1 MGHDK and CDR2 SYGVNS come from the germline V gene. V dropped 3 bases and J dropped 7 bases, with 9 bases sitting between them. The CDR3 is made up of 12 amino acids. The CDR3 nucleotides are TGTGCCAGCAGTGATCTGGGGGCTGGCTACACCTTC. Protein sequence: CASSDLGAGYTF.

This clone was seen only a few times. V usage is TRBV10-3 and J usage is TRBJ2-2; D ambiguous. This CDR3 contains 13 residues. Looked up from germline, CDR1 is ENHRY and CDR2 is SYGVKD. V gave up 4 bases and J gave up 0 bases, with 3 bases separating them. The CDR3 protein is CAISAANTGELFF. CDR3 coding DNA: TGTGCCATCAGTGCCGCGAACACCGGGGAGCTGTTTTTT.

The sample holds one count of this clone. V usage is TRBV30 and J usage is TRBJ2-3; D might be TRBD2 (5 bases). Germline CDR1 GTSNPN, CDR2 SVGIG (reference sequence). The CDR3 has 15 residues. The germline V and J ends were trimmed by 2 bases and 1 base, with 13 bases remaining between them. In DNA, the CDR3 is TGTGCCTGGAGTAAGGGAGCCAGAGGCACAGATACGCAGTATTTT. This sequence encodes CAWSKGARGTDTQYF.

The rearrangement uses TRBV7-3 and TRBJ2-3; TRBD2 is a possible D gene (7 bases). Germline assignment: CDR1 SGHTA and CDR2 FQGTGA. CDR3 length equals 14 residues. V shed 1 base and J shed 6 bases, with 11 bases lying between them. In DNA form, the CDR3 reads TGTGCCAGCAGCTTAAGCGGGGGCATGGATACGCAGTATTTT. Amino acids: CASSLSGGMDTQYF.

As regards this clone: This specimen includes other DNA sequences encoding the same CDR3. The chain uses TRBV7-3 and TRBJ2-3; unclear D gene. V was pared by 4 bases and J by 1 base, with 6 bases between. Looked up from germline, CDR1 is SGHTA and CDR2 is FQGTGA. The CDR3 totals 13 residues. The CDR3 loop reads CASSSPGTDTQYF. CDR3 in DNA: TGTGCCAGCAGCTCACCGGGCACAGATACGCAGTATTTT.

V and J are TRBV28 and TRBJ2-3; D perhaps matches TRBD2 (5 bases). This CDR3 spans 15 amino acids. The germline V gene encodes CDR1 MDHEN and CDR2 SYDVKM. V was clipped by 2 bases and J by 4 bases, with 13 bases between them. DNA of the CDR3: TGTGCCAGCAGTTTAGGTGTAGGAGGCCCAGATACGCAGTATTTT. It encodes CASSLGVGGPDTQYF.

The V gene is TRBV4-2, the J gene TRBJ1-5, with D maybe TRBD1 (5 bases). Germline V gives CDR1 LGHNA, CDR2 YNFKEQ. The length of the CDR3 is 15 residues. Trimming removed 3 bases at V and 3 bases at J, with 12 bases between. CDR3 in amino acids: CASSQPGHSNQPQHF. The DNA for the CDR3 is TGTGCCAGCAGCCAGCCCGGACACTCCAATCAGCCCCAGCATTTT.

This rearrangement joins TRBV12-5 to TRBJ2-7; 8 bases fit TRBD1. Germline lookup yields CDR1 LGHNT and CDR2 FRNRAP. CDR3 length: 17 residues. V shed 1 base and J 5 bases; nucleotides not matched to a gene: 13. CDR3 nucleotides: TGTGCTAGTGGTTTGGCACTAAAGACAGGGGCGAGAAACGAGCAGTACTTC. This codes for CASGLALKTGARNEQYF. Combining the CDR3 with reference TRBV12-5 and TRBJ2-7 gives the whole variable domain DARVTQTPRHKVTEMGQEVTMRCQPILGHNTVFWYRQTMMQGLELLAYFRNRAPLDDSGMPKDRFSAEMPDATLATLKIQPSEPRDSAVYFCASGLALKTGARNEQYFGPGTRLTVT.

As concerns this clone: Within the sample, other DNA sequences also encode this same CDR3. The V gene is TRBV18, the J gene TRBJ2-2, with D perhaps matching TRBD2 (5 bases). V dropped 0 bases and J dropped 5 bases, with 10 bases sitting between them. Looked up from germline, CDR1 is KGHSH and CDR2 is LQKENI. The length of the CDR3 is 15 residues. CDR3 loop: CASSPPAGATGELFF. The CDR3 bases are TGTGCCAGCTCACCACCGGCGGGTGCGACCGGGGAGCTGTTTTTT.